The clone carrying this T cell receptor beta chain was counted a single time. The table came from immunoSEQ multiplex PCR; TCRdb's copy has only in-frame clones and leaves some out. Here the sample spans approximately 97,000 clones, around 91% being singletons. This sample stems from a study of T cell changes during pregnancy in multiple sclerosis. This CDR3 region has 16 residues. J was trimmed by 0 bases and V by 2 bases; bases with no gene match: 5. CDR1 and CDR2 (germline): SEHNR, FQNEAQ (reference sequence). This sequence joins TRBV7-9 and TRBJ2-3; 7 bases map to TRBD1. The source material was peripheral blood, sampled after pregnancy. The TCR was taken from a female donor in good health, enrolled as a control in a pregnancy study. CDR3 sequence (DNA): TGTGCCAGCAGCTTAACGGGACAGCTGAGCACAGATACGCAGTATTTT. The encoded protein is CASSLTGQLSTDTQYF. Full variable domain (rest looked up from reference TRBV7-9 and TRBJ2-3): DTGVSQNPRHKITKRGQNVTFRCDPISEHNRLYWYRQTLGQGPEFLTYFQNEAQLEKSRLLSDRFSAERPKGSFSTLEIQRTEQGDSAMYLCASSLTGQLSTDTQYFGPGTRLTVL.